Listed below are T cell receptor beta chains from one sample, sequenced in a study of PD-1 blockade in classical Hodgkin lymphoma. Measured with immunoSEQ multiplex PCR; TCRdb has only the in-frame clones, and not every one. The table includes around 27,000 clones, around 85% detected once. Specimen: CD4+ T cells from blood, collected before the fourth cycle of nivolumab. All receptors come from a human donor with classical Hodgkin lymphoma. Each CDR3 is given with its conserved first and last residue. The order of the fields is D gene, clone size, V gene, J gene, CDR3 DNA, CDR3 protein. D genes are given only for firm matches. Rows give clone size only sometimes, using once, few, many, or a class for an expanded clone.

>TRBD2|NA|TRBV6-4|TRBJ2-1
TGTGCCAGCAGTGACTCGCCCCATCAGCGGGGTACCTACAATGAGCAGTTCTTC
CASSDSPHQRGTYNEQFF
>NA|NA|TRBV2|TRBJ2-7
TGTGCCAGCAGTGACCATTACGAGCAGTACTTC
CASSDHYEQYF
>NA|NA|TRBV4-1|TRBJ1-1
TGCGCCAGCAGCCAAGTCATACGGAACACTGAAGCTTTCTTT
CASSQVIRNTEAFF
>TRBD1|NA|TRBV5-4|TRBJ2-7
TGTGCCAGCAACCCCCCGGACAGGGCGAGCGAGCAGTACTTC
CASNPPDRASEQYF
>TRBD2|NA|TRBV27|TRBJ2-1
TGTGCCAGCAGTCGCAGCGGGGTTTACAATGAGCAGTTCTTC
CASSRSGVYNEQFF
>NA|NA|TRBV5-1|TRBJ2-5
TGCGCCAGCAGCTTGGACATGTACCAAGAGACCCAGTACTTC
CASSLDMYQETQYF
>NA|NA|TRBV7-2|TRBJ1-2
TGTGCCAGCAGCTCCCCGGACCGGTTGGGGGGCTACACCTTC
CASSSPDRLGGYTF
>NA|few|TRBV5-4|TRBJ2-7
TGTGCCAGCAGCTTGGGAGCCGAGCAGTACTTC
CASSLGAEQYF
>NA|NA|TRBV5-1|TRBJ1-1
TGCGCCAGCACCAGAATCGGACAGAACACTGAAGCTTTCTTT
CASTRIGQNTEAFF
>NA|NA|TRBV5-6|TRBJ2-7
TGTGCCAGCAGCTTCATGGGCCCCTACGAGCAGTACTTC
CASSFMGPYEQYF
>NA|once|TRBV7-2|TRBJ1-4
TGTGCCAGCAGCCCGATGGGGGGACGGGAAAAACTGTTTTTT
CASSPMGGREKLFF
>NA|NA|TRBV7-2|TRBJ2-2
TGTGCCAGCAGCTTATTGGGGGTCGGGACAAACGGCGGGGAGCTGTTTTTT
CASSLLGVGTNGGELFF
>TRBD2|NA|TRBV7-2|TRBJ2-1
TGTGCCAGCAGGCCCACTAGCGGCAATGAGCAGTTCTTC
CASRPTSGNEQFF
>NA|NA|TRBV25-1|TRBJ1-1
TGTGCCAGCAGTGAAGTTGGAAAGAACACTGAAGCTTTCTTT
CASSEVGKNTEAFF
>NA|NA|TRBV6-1|TRBJ1-2
TGTGCCAGCAGTGATGGAGTGGTCAATCGCTATGGCTACACCTTC
CASSDGVVNRYGYTF
>NA|NA|TRBV5-1|TRBJ2-1
TGCGCCAGCAGGGGGGCCCCGGACTCCTACAATGAGCAGTTCTTC
CASRGAPDSYNEQFF
>TRBD2|NA|TRBV7-2|TRBJ2-2
TGTGCCAGCAGCGACGGACTAGTAAACACCGGGGAGCTGTTTTTT
CASSDGLVNTGELFF
>TRBD2|NA|TRBV23-1|TRBJ2-2
TGCGCCAGCAGTCGCTTCCGAACCGGGACTAGAGCAACCGGGGAGCTGTTTTTT
CASSRFRTGTRATGELFF
>TRBD1|few|TRBV2|TRBJ1-5
TGTGCCAGCAGTCCGGACAGGGGTGGCAATCAGCCCCAGCATTTT
CASSPDRGGNQPQHF
>TRBD2|NA|TRBV4-2|TRBJ2-7
TGTGCCAGCAGCCAAGTGGGACTAGCGGATTACGAGCAGTACTTC
CASSQVGLADYEQYF